One and the same sample provided the 2 T cell receptor beta chains below, sequenced in a study of Graves' ophthalmopathy and Graves' hyperthyroidism. RNA transcripts provided the template for amplifying TCR beta CDR3 regions. Following a first-round RT-PCR that used HTBI primers, a second-round multiplex PCR was carried out. TCRdb used MiXCR to reprocess the multiplex PCR reads, holding one entry per CDR3 protein. The profile covers roughly 480,000 distinct CDR3 sequences, with 13% to 15% appearing a single time and approximately 9.8% taken by the ten largest. Sequenced material: blood. The receptors shown here come from a woman in her thirties with Graves' ophthalmopathy.

This clonotype was observed at least ten times. V gene TRBV12-3 or TRBV12-4 combines with J gene TRBJ2-5; D remains ambiguous. The ends were cut back, 3 bases at V and 2 bases at J, with 13 bases in the middle. The CDR3 has 15 residues. The DNA for the CDR3 is TGTGCCAGCAGTTTGCGGACGGTGCTTCAAGAGACCCAGTACTTC. It specifies CASSLRTVLQETQYF.

This clonotype was counted between two and nine times. The rearrangement uses TRBV28 and TRBJ2-2, with D tentatively TRBD2 (6 bases). The CDR3 is 13 amino acids. V lost 5 bases to trimming and J lost 5 bases, with 9 bases between them. Germline V CDR1 and CDR2: MDHEN, SYDVKM. CDR3 loop: CASSGGWTGELFF. CDR3 coding DNA: TGTGCCAGCAGTGGGGGGTGGACCGGGGAGCTGTTTTTT. Drawing the rest from reference TRBV28 and TRBJ2-2, the complete variable domain is DVKVTQSSRYLVKRTGEKVFLECVQDMDHENMFWYRQDPGLGLRLIYFSYDVKMKEKGDIPEGYSVSREKKERFSLILESASTNQTSMYLCASSGGWTGELFFGEGSRLTVL.